This T cell receptor (beta chain) was profiled in a study of regulatory T cells in long-lasting Graves disease. The time point: newly diagnosed GD, antithyroid drugs for less than 3 months. TCR sequences were obtained from RNA taken from PBMCs. Trimming removed 6 bases at V and 0 bases at J, with 18 bases between. This CDR3 has 16 residues. iRepertoire HTBI primers and Arm-PCR of CDR3 regions built TCR beta libraries. MiXCR, applied by TCRdb to the multiplex PCR reads, yields one record per CDR3 protein. The data show a few hundred thousand distinct CDR3 sequences, with about 10% seen just once and under 20% held by the top ten. The table lists this clonotype with many counts. This sample also appeared in a second study, on T cells in Graves' hyperthyroidism and ophthalmopathy.

This sequence originates from a woman under 30 with Graves disease. Sequenced material: peripheral blood mononuclear cells (PBMCs), taken at new diagnosis, from a patient treated with antithyroid drugs. The J gene is TRBJ2-7, the V gene TRBV12-3 or TRBV12-4; maybe TRBD2 (6 bases). CDR3 nucleotide sequence: TGTGCCAGCAGCTCTAACCTAGCGACTAGCTCCTACGAGCAGTACTTC. It yields the protein CASSSNLATSSYEQYF.